This section outlines one TCR beta chain sequence together with its context. These data originate in a study of blood T cell repertoires in COVID-19. At the level of the study: From T cells, B-cell-depleted T cells, or PBMCs came the material, which was cDNA or gDNA.

Per the authors' pipeline: Reference gene primer amplification gave estimated nucleated cell counts. TCRdb's copy holds only in-frame clones and misses some; the assay was immunoSEQ multiplex PCR. That table gives V, J and clone size, and the DNA gave D and trimming. The table lists about 100,000 clones, roughly 90% of them singletons. Looked up from germline, CDR1 is MNHNY and CDR2 is SVGAGI (reference sequence). V gave up 2 bases and J gave up 3 bases, with 7 bases separating them. This CDR3 is built from 13 residues. The TCR comes from a man at least 80 years old with active or convalescent COVID-19. Sequencing used peripheral blood. The rearrangement uses TRBV6-6 and TRBJ2-5, with D tentatively TRBD2 (5 bases). The CDR3, as DNA: TGTGCCAGCAGTTACACGGGAAAAGAGACCCAGTACTTC. Its protein product is CASSYTGKETQYF.